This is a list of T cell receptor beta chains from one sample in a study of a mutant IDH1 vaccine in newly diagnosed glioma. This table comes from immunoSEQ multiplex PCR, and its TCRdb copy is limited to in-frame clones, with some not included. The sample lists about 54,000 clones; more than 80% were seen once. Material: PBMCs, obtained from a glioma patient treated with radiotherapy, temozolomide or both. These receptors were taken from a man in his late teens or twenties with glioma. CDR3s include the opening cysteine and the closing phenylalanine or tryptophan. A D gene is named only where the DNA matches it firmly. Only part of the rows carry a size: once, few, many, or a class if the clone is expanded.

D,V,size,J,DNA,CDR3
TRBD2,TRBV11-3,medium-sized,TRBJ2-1,TGTGCCAGCAGCCTCGACGAGCGGGAGGGCCTTTACAATGAGCAGTTCTTC,CASSLDEREGLYNEQFF
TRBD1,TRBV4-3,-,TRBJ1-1,TGCGCCAGCAGCCCAGTTGGCAGGGGGCGTGGAGCTTTCTTT,CASSPVGRGRGAFF
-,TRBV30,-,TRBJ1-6,TGTGCCTACCCCTTAGCCGGGCCCCTCCACTTT,CAYPLAGPLHF
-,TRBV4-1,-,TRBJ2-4,TGCGCCAGCAGCCAAGAAAACAGGGCGAACCTCGCCAAAAACATTCAGTACTTC,CASSQENRANLAKNIQYF
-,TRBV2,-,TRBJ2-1,TGTGCCAGCACCCTGGGGGGACAGATGTATGGGCAGTTCTTC,CASTLGGQMYGQFF
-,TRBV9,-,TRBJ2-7,TGTGCCAGCAGCGTAGGGACACCTTCCTACGAGCAGTACTTC,CASSVGTPSYEQYF
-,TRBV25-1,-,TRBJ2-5,TGTGCCAGCAGTGAAACGACTACCCAAGAGACCCAGTACTTC,CASSETTTQETQYF
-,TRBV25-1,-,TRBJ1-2,TGTGCCAGCAGTCCCCGCGGTATGCGGGCGGATGGCTACACCTTC,CASSPRGMRADGYTF
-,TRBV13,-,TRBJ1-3,TGTGCCAGCAGCCCGCTGAGGGCTGGAAACACCATATATTTT,CASSPLRAGNTIYF
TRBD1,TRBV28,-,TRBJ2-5,TGTGCCAGCAGTTCACGAGGAAGGGGACAGGGGATAGGTACCCAGTACTTC,CASSSRGRGQGIGTQYF
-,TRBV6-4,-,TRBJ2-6,TGTGCCAGCAGTGAGGGGACGGGGGCCAACGTCCTGACTTTC,CASSEGTGANVLTF
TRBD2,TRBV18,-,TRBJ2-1,TGTGCCAGCTCACTAAGTAGCGGGATGGGCTCCTACAATGAGCAGTTCTTC,CASSLSSGMGSYNEQFF
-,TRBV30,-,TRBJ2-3,TGTGCCTGGCAACAGGCAGATACGCAGTATTTT,CAWQQADTQYF
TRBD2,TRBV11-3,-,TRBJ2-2,TGTGCCAGCAGCTCCCAGGCTACGGCGGGAGGAGGAACCGGGGAGCTGTTTTTT,CASSSQATAGGGTGELFF
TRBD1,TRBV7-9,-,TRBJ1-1,TGTGCCAGCAGCTCCCGGGACAGGGGGCAGGCTGAAGCTTTCTTT,CASSSRDRGQAEAFF
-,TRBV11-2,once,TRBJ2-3,TGTGCCAGCAGCTTAGATCTCTCGCAGTATTTT,CASSLDLSQYF
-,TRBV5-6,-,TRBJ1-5,TGTGCCAGCAGCTTGTTAGGGTATAGCAATCAGCCCCAGCATTTT,CASSLLGYSNQPQHF
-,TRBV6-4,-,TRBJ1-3,TGTGCCAGCAGTGGCACGTGGAATCCTACTGGAAACACCATATATTTT,CASSGTWNPTGNTIYF
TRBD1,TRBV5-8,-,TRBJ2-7,TGTGCCAGCAGCAGATGGACAGGGAGCGCGGAGTACTTC,CASSRWTGSAEYF
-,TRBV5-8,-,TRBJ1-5,TGTGCCAGCAGCTTGGGGCGGAATCAGCCCCAGCATTTT,CASSLGRNQPQHF
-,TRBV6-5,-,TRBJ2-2,TGTGCCAGCAGTCAATCGAACACCGGGGAGCTGTTTTTT,CASSQSNTGELFF
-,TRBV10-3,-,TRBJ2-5,TGTGCCATCAGTGTTGGATTAGAGACCCAGTACTTC,CAISVGLETQYF
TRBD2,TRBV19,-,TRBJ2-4,TGTGCCAGTAGTCCAATCACCGGGGGGACGAAAAACATTCAGTACTTC,CASSPITGGTKNIQYF
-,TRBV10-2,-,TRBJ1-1,TGCGCCAGCAGCCAGGGTAGAAGCACTGAAGCTTTCTTT,CASSQGRSTEAFF
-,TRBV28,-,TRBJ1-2,TGTGCCAGCAGCCTGCCAGGGAATTATGGCTACACCTTC,CASSLPGNYGYTF
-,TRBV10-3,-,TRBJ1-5,TGTGCCATCAGAAAGGATATTGGCAATCAGCCCCAGCATTTT,CAIRKDIGNQPQHF
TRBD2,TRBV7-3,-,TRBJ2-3,TGTGCCAGCAGCCTAGCGGGAGGCACAGATACGCAGTATTTT,CASSLAGGTDTQYF